This section outlines one T cell receptor (beta chain) sequence together with its context. The antigen it binds to is not known. No base-level quality is on record; no much larger clone is a single base apart. This entry is derived from a study of OX40 agonist ivuxolimab in advanced cancers. Broadly, across the study: Ivuxolimab was an agonistic, fully human IgG2 monoclonal antibody directed against OX40 (CD134), a costimulatory receptor. A male proportion of around 81% and a mean age of approximately 55 years, ranging from roughly 23 to 79, were recorded for the dose-escalation cohort. Intravenous ivuxolimab was administered to patients every 2 weeks at six dose levels: 0.01, 0.1, 0.3, 1.5, 3 and 10 mg/kg. Partial responses were achieved by three dose-escalation patients, of whom one had hepatocellular carcinoma and two had cutaneous melanoma. The purpose of peripheral TCRbeta sequencing was to test whether ivuxolimab changed TCR sequence diversity and led to clonal T-cell expansion. The paper describes the monotherapy dose-escalation part (N = 52 patients) of the phase I trial of ivuxolimab. Patients were allowed to have had prior anti-PD-1, anti-PD-L1 or anti-CTLA-4 therapy, and around 40% of the dose-escalation patients had previously received checkpoint inhibitors. Of the approximately 54 dose-escalation patients, hepatocellular carcinoma was present in approximately 20, melanoma in approximately 15, renal cell carcinoma in 9 and head and neck cancer in 9. Results the study describes overall, beyond this receptor: At doses from 0.1 to 3.0 mg/kg, clonal expansion was seen in both CD4+ and CD8+ blood T cells between baseline and week 6. Partial responders in the 0.1-3.0 mg/kg groups had among the lowest normalized peripheral clonal expansion, especially among CD8+ T cells. After ivuxolimab, CD8+ T cells had more expanded clones than CD4+ T cells on average. The antigen specificity of the peripheral T cells that underwent clonal expansion was not determined. Low levels of normalized T-cell clonal expansion were also seen in some patients who did not respond.

For sequencing of the TCRbeta CDR3 region, genomic DNA was extracted from the sorted cells. TCRbeta CDR3 regions were sequenced using the immunoSEQ Assay. TCRdb took this table from immuneACCESS and kept in-frame rearrangements with V and J called. Such tables lack part of the clones; where checked against another copy, unresolved V genes explain under half of the gap, and the rest is unexplained. For this sample the table gives 60,000 to 100,000 clones, of which around 86% were detected only once. The top ten hold 0.45% to 0.7% of the sample. Patients with a history of autoimmune disease or receiving systemic immunosuppression were excluded from the trial. Peripheral blood for TCR sequencing was collected from all dose cohorts at baseline, on cycle 4 day 1, and on cycle 7 day 1. Samples came from an open-label, multicenter, first-in-human phase I dose-escalation trial of ivuxolimab. Adults with locally advanced or metastatic melanoma, renal cell, hepatocellular, or head and neck squamous cell carcinoma were enrolled in the trial. CD4+ and CD8+ T cells were sorted separately from peripheral blood before TCR sequencing.

Including the terminal cysteine and phenylalanine, the CDR3 comprises 14 residues. The DNA shown is the 42-base CDR3, in frame from base 1. Via the germline V gene (reference sequence), CDR1 is LNHDA and CDR2 SQIVND. V was cut back by 6 bases and J by 4 bases, leaving a gap of 13 bases between them. The rearrangement combines TRBV19 with TRBJ2-1; the D gene could be either TRBD1 or TRBD2, each agreeing at 5 bases. The source was CD4+ or CD8+ T cells sorted from blood, collected in a trial of the OX40 agonist ivuxolimab. This receptor was obtained from an adult with an advanced solid tumor such as melanoma, head and neck, liver or kidney cancer. CDR3 reads: CASRGPGPYNEQFF. In nucleotides, the sequence is TGTGCCAGTAGGGGACCGGGTCCTTACAATGAGCAGTTCTTC.